This section outlines one T cell receptor beta chain sequence together with its context. The sample is drawn from a study of human T cells and chemical hapten exposure. Time point given: patch test 2, 6 weeks after DPC sensitization. Treatment: therapeutic diphenylcyclopropenone sensitization with weekly scalp DPC. Trimming removed 0 bases from V and 2 bases from J, with 8 bases in between. Germline CDR1 LNHNV, CDR2 YYDKDF (reference sequence). The CDR3 has 14 residues. The study's library attached unique molecular identifiers to single cDNA molecules. Each CDR3 protein is one row after TCRdb ran MiXCR on the RACE reads. The table lists about 110,000 distinct CDR3 sequences, 9.2% of them singletons.

The receptor was derived from a woman aged 40 to 49 with alopecia areata. Some clones in this sample may be carry-over from other donors' samples. The V call is TRBV15, the J call TRBJ2-7; D gene unclear. Sequencing was performed on whole blood, taken in connection with sensitization to the hapten diphenylcyclopropenone (DPC). The CDR3 coding sequence is TGTGCCACCAGCAGAGATAAGGGCCCCTACGAGCAGTACTTC. It codes for CATSRDKGPYEQYF.